This TCR beta chain was observed in a study of CD8 T cells in ankylosing spondylitis. At least ten counts were recorded for this clonotype. Its antigen is undetermined. One entry per CDR3 protein, called by TCRdb with MiXCR from the 5' RACE reads. The sample comprises about 250,000 distinct CDR3 sequences, roughly a quarter of which are singletons, and 0.61% rests with the top ten. General study findings and limits: A motif in TCR beta, a set of 8 or 9 highly homologous variants, appeared characteristic of ankylosing spondylitis blood.

CDR1 is DFQATT, CDR2 SNEGSKA, per germline (reference sequence). V lost 4 bases, J lost 5 bases, and 14 bases lay in between. The CDR3 spans 13 residues. Sequenced input: blood, either unsorted or a sorted T cell fraction (not recorded which). The chain joins TRBV20-1 to TRBJ2-5, with a tentative D call TRBD2 (6 bases). The clonotype was recovered from a male donor with ankylosing spondylitis or in good health (not recorded which). In nucleotides, the CDR3 is TGCAGTGCTACCCTATCGAGCGGGGAGACCCAGTACTTC. Translation: CSATLSSGETQYF.